These 3 T cell receptor beta chains originate from one sample sequenced in a study of blood T cells in healthy people across ages. Combining a sample-barcoded 5' primer with a J-beta primer mix, a second PCR ran for about 6 to 12 cycles. A single record per CDR3 protein comes from TCRdb applying MiXCR to the 5' RACE reads. This table holds about 1.6 million distinct CDR3 sequences, 30% to 35% found once. Sample: blood. The receptors come from a woman in her twenties or thirties in good health.

This clonotype was seen a handful of times. The rearrangement uses TRBV5-1 and TRBJ2-7; the D gene is possibly TRBD2 (6 bases). The length of the CDR3 is 14 residues. The germline CDR1 and CDR2 sequences are SGHRS and YFSETQ. With 4 bases removed from V and 7 bases from J, the gap between germline ends came to 18 bases. The chain's CDR3 is CASSPRTGSAEQYF. The CDR3 bases are TGCGCCAGCAGCCCTCGGACCGGGAGTGCAGAGCAGTACTTC.

The V call is TRBV6-4, the J call TRBJ2-2; D is perhaps TRBD2 (6 bases). This CDR3 spans 12 amino acids. The V gene lost 7 bases and the J gene lost 7 bases, with 10 bases spanning the gap. The V gene's germline CDR1 is MRHNA and CDR2 SNTAGT. The CDR3 sequence: CASILGGGELFF. CDR3 in DNA: TGTGCCAGCATTCTGGGAGGCGGGGAGCTGTTTTTT.

In regard to this clonotype: Compared with germline, one end of the junction differs, possibly owing to a read error. The gene calls are TRBV7-9 and TRBJ2-3, with 14 bases matching TRBD2. Germline CDR1 reads SEHNR; CDR2 reads FQNEAQ (reference sequence). The CDR3 is made up of 16 amino acids. CDR3 sequence: CASSLGLAGGSDMQYF. CDR3 nucleotides: TGTGCCAGCAGCCTTGGACTAGCGGGAGGATCGGATATGCAGTATTTT.